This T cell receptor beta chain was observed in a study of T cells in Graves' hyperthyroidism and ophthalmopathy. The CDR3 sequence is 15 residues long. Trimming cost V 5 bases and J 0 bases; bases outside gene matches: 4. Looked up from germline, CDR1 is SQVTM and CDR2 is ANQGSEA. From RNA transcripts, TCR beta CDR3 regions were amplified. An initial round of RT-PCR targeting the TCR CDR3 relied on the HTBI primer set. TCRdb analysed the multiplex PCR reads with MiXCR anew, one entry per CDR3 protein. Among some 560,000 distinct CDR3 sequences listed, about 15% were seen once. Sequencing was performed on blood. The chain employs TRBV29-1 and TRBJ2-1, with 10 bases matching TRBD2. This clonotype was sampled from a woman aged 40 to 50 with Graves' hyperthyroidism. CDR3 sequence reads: CSVPTSGVSYNEQFF. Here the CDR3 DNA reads TGCAGCGTTCCAACTAGCGGGGTCTCCTACAATGAGCAGTTCTTC.